The present T cell receptor beta chain was sequenced within a study of T cells after posttransplantation cyclophosphamide (dated by TCRdb to the mid-2010s). About the full investigation: Using TRB sequencing, the study followed how the T cell repertoire reconstituted after myeloablative bone marrow transplantation in which posttransplantation cyclophosphamide served as GVHD prophylaxis. Samples from around 40 PTCy-treated patients and approximately 15 related bone marrow donors of those patients were subjected to antigen receptor sequencing. Blood from every one of the roughly 33 PTCy patients who had 1-year posttransplant specimens underwent TRB sequencing. In 3 patients, TRB sequencing was also performed on up to roughly 3 more blood samples taken 2 to 5.2 years after transplant, and in several patients, pretransplant blood was also TRB-sequenced. TRA and TRB clonality were tightly correlated in roughly ten samples, so subsequent TCR analyses focused on TRB only. Public TRB sequences were searched against a database of over 3,000 sequences associated with responses to pathogens, tumor antigens, self-antigens and alloantigens.

Turning to this clone: Its antigen has not been determined. No much larger clone exists at a distance of one base, and base qualities are not known.

V ends up 5 bases short and J 1 base short, with an unmatched junction base count of 8. CDR3 length: 17 amino acids, cysteine to phenylalanine. The sequence is cut down to CDR3 DNA, 51 bases in frame from base 1. According to the germline V gene, CDR1 reads SGHVS and CDR2 reads FQNEAQ. What the treatment or condition label conveys for this sample: high-dose cyclophosphamide on days +3 and +4 as single-agent GVHD prophylaxis. Busulfan and fludarabine conditioning, a related or unrelated marrow graft, and cyclophosphamide on days +3 and +4 were given to PTCy patients. The PTCy-treated patients were enrolled in a prospective multi-institutional clinical trial. Peripheral blood and bone marrow mononuclear cells were isolated by Ficoll-Hypaque density centrifugation and cryopreserved. Genomic DNA was used for TRB sequencing, which was performed with the immunoSEQ assay at survey resolution or with the hsTCRB kit. Per the authors' processing: The immunoSEQ software handled the initial read processing, while the LymphoSeq R package was used for the repertoire analyses. Clonality was computed as 1 minus normalized Shannon entropy, and a Gini coefficient was also calculated for each TRB dataset. To infer phenotypes in unsorted samples, TRB sequences from sorted subsets of the recipient or donor were mapped onto unsorted samples from the same recipient. This immuneACCESS table, as held by TCRdb, lists in-frame sequences with V and J called but not all clones. Of the missing ones, under half trace to an unresolved V gene in checked studies; the others have no known cause. V and J calls and clone size are copied from that table; D and trimming were computed from the DNA. The table for this sample lists about 11,000 clones; 80% to 90% of them were counted only once. The ten top clones hold under 7% of the sample.

On the study overall, not on this receptor specifically: The TRB repertoires of T cells infiltrating skin or GI tract showed only limited overlap with the TRB repertoires of T cells in blood. Donor-recipient similarity was low at 1-2 months but rose over the first year, and later blood repertoires were often dominated by donor CD8+ memory clones. Across more than 35 patients, recipient CMV seropositivity and CMV reactivation were highly associated with TRB clonality; PTCy diversity was similar to CNI/methotrexate controls.

The specimen comprised PBMCs, sampled after allogeneic stem cell transplant with posttransplant cyclophosphamide. The receptor was derived from a female patient aged 45-65 years who received an allogeneic stem cell transplant from a related donor, was CMV-positive, and had no GVHD. After a transplant, the donor of the graft may account for some T cells. The chain is encoded by TRBV7-8 joined to TRBJ1-5; 10 junctional bases match TRBD1. The base sequence is TGTGCCAGCAGCCCACAGACAGGGGGCGCCAGCAATCAGCCCCAGCATTTT. The encoded protein is CASSPQTGGASNQPQHF.